This is a list of T cell receptor beta chains from one sample in a study of response to subunit inactivated influenza vaccine. A single record per CDR3 protein comes from TCRdb applying MiXCR to the RT-PCR reads. The table shows under 750,000 distinct CDR3 sequences, with roughly 10% occurring only once. Specimen: PBMCs from blood, collected on the day of vaccination. The receptors derive from a man aged 45 to 65 who received an inactivated influenza vaccine. Both conserved end residues are trimmed from each CDR3.

j_call v_call cdr3_aa
TRBJ1-2 TRBV14 ASSRGFPDGYT
TRBJ1-1 TRBV18 ASSPPAVGTEAF
TRBJ2-7 TRBV15 ATSRGRRYEQY
TRBJ2-3 TRBV7-9 ASSLIWTTPDTQY
TRBJ1-4 TRBV12-3/TRBV12-4 ASSFRQGNEKLF
TRBJ1-1 TRBV6-5 ASSYSPGVLNTEAF
TRBJ2-1 TRBV24-1 ATSIGTSGSNEQF
TRBJ2-1 TRBV15 ATSRVLLGQGNNEQF
TRBJ2-7 TRBV28 ASSPISSSGTDEQY
TRBJ2-7 TRBV20-1 SARDLVRTYEQY
TRBJ2-5 TRBV7-2 ASSLAAGGQETQY
TRBJ2-1 TRBV6-2/TRBV6-3 ASEGIPGLADNEQF
TRBJ2-7 TRBV4-2 ASSQERGVSYEQY
TRBJ2-1 TRBV7-2 ASSFAKQGRVQYEQF
TRBJ2-4 TRBV29-1 SARAGQLNIQY
TRBJ2-1 TRBV6-1 ASRNGLAGSNEQF
TRBJ2-2 TRBV24-1 ATSDSRTGWTGELF
TRBJ2-1 TRBV20-1 SATSGSPYNEQF
TRBJ2-2 TRBV29-1 SVEEGRGELF
TRBJ2-1 TRBV30 AWSRPGTPLGNEQF
TRBJ1-6 TRBV6-5 ASSSGLPSYNSPLH
TRBJ2-6 TRBV10-3 AIRAGTGAGANVLT
TRBJ2-7 TRBV20-1 SARSGSLDEQY
TRBJ2-3 TRBV7-2 ASILDFGAGRRQY
TRBJ1-1 TRBV3-1 ASSRDRVAEAF
TRBJ2-2 TRBV4-3 ASSQGFSTGELF
TRBJ1-5 TRBV28 ASISPGNQPQH
TRBJ2-5 TRBV28 ASRPPGTGQETQY
TRBJ2-6 TRBV30 AWRQTVRPGANVLT
TRBJ2-1 TRBV28 ASSFRWGTEQF
TRBJ2-1 TRBV9 ASSNPSGSSYNEQF
TRBJ2-7 TRBV2 ASKRVYEQY
TRBJ2-3 TRBV4-3 ASSQGAGLAGGPGTDTQY
TRBJ2-1 TRBV30 AHSRAGYNEQF
TRBJ2-2 TRBV2 ASSEPKDRTNTGELF
TRBJ1-4 TRBV5-1 ASSLGNTNEKLF
TRBJ2-3 TRBV28 ASSLVGPSTDTQY
TRBJ1-1 TRBV29-1 SVEGWGGTEAF
TRBJ2-1 TRBV29-1 SVPHTGTGANEQF
TRBJ1-1 TRBV29-1 SISRGKNTEAF
TRBJ1-5 TRBV30 AWSVNSNQPQH